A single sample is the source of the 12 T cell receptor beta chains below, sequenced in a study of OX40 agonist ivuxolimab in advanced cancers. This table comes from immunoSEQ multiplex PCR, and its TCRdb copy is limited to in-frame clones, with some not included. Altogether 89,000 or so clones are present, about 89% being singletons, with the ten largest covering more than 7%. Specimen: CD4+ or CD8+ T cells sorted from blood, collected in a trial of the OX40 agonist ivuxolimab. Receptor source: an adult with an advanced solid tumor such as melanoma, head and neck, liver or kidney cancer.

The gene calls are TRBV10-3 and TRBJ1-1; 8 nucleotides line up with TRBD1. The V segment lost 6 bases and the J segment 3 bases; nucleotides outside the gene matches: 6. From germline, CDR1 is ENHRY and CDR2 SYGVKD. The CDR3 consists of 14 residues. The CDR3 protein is CAIRVGTGHTEAFF. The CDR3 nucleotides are TGTGCCATCAGAGTAGGGACAGGCCACACTGAAGCTTTCTTT.

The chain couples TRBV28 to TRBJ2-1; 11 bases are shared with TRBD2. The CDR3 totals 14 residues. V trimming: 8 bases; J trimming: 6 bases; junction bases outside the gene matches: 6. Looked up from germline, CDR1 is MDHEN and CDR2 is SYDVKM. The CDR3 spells CASGLAGGSNEQFF. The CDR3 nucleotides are TGTGCCAGCGGGCTAGCGGGGGGTAGCAATGAGCAGTTCTTC.

CDR3 region: CARPRGNVYYNEQFF. For the CDR3, the DNA is TGTGCCAGACCGCGGGGGAACGTATACTACAATGAGCAGTTCTTC. The chain links TRBV7-3 to TRBJ2-1, with TRBD2 identical over 7 bases. The CDR3 covers 15 residues. The ends lost 9 bases at V and 3 bases at J; junction bases unmatched: 11. Per germline, CDR1 SGHTA and CDR2 FQGTGA.

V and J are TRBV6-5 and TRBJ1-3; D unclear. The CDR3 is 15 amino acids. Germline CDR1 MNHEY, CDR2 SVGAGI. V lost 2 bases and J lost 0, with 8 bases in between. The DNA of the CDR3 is TGTGCCAGCAGTTACGGTGCACTCTCTGGAAACACCATATATTTT. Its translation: CASSYGALSGNTIYF.

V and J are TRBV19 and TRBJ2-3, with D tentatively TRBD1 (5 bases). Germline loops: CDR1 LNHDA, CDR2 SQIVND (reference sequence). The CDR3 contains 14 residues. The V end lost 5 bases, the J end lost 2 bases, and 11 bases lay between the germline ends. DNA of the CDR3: TGTGCCAGTAGTCTCGCAGGGAACACAGATACGCAGTATTTT. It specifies CASSLAGNTDTQYF. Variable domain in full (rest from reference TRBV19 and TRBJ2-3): DGGITQSPKYLFRKEGQNVTLSCEQNLNHDAMYWYRQDPGQGLRLIYYSQIVNDFQKGDIAEGYSVSREKKESFPLTVTSAQKNPTAFYLCASSLAGNTDTQYFGPGTRLTVL.

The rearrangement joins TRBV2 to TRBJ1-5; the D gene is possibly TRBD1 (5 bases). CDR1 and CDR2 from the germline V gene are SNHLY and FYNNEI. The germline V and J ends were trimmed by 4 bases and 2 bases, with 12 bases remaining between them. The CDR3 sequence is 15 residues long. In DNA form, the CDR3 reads TGTGCCAGCAGTGCCAGGGTGAGTGGCAATCAGCCCCAGCATTTT. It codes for CASSARVSGNQPQHF. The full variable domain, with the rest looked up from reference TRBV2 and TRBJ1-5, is EPEVTQTPSHQVTQMGQEVILRCVPISNHLYFYWYRQILGQKVEFLVSFYNNEISEKSEIFDDQFSVERPDGSNFTLKIRSTKLEDSAMYFCASSARVSGNQPQHFGDGTRLSIL.

The CDR3 bases are TGTGCCAGCGGGGTGTCAGTTGGTTCACCCCTCCACTTT. Its protein is CASGVSVGSPLHF. The V call is TRBV6-5, the J call TRBJ1-6; D gene unclear. The CDR3 is 13 amino acids. The V end was cut by 8 bases, the J end by 9 bases, with 14 bases between. Germline lookup yields CDR1 MNHEY and CDR2 SVGAGI.

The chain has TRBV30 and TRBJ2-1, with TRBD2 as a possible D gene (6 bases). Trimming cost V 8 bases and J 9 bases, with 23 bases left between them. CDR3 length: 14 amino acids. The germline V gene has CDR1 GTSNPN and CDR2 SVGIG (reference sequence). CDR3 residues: CARGPGLSVGEQFF. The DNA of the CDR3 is TGTGCCCGGGGTCCGGGACTCTCAGTGGGTGAGCAGTTCTTC.

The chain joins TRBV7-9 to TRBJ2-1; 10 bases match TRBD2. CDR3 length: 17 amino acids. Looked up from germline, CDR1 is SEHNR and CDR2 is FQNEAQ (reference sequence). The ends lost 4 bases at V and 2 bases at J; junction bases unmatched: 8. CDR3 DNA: TGTGCCAGCAGCTCCAGGGCCAGCGGGGGGGCCTACAATGAGCAGTTCTTC. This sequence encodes CASSSRASGGAYNEQFF.

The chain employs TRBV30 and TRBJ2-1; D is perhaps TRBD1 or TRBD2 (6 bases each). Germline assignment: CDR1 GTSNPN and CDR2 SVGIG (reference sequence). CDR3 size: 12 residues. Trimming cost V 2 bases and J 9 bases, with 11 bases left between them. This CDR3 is CAWSPQGGEQFF. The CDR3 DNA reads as TGTGCCTGGAGTCCACAGGGAGGTGAGCAGTTCTTC. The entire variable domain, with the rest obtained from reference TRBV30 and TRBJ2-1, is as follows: SQTIHQWPATLVQPVGSPLSLECTVEGTSNPNLYWYRQAAGRGLQLLFYSVGIGQISSEVPQNLSASRPQDRQFILSSKKLLLSDSGFYLCAWSPQGGEQFFGPGTRLTVL.

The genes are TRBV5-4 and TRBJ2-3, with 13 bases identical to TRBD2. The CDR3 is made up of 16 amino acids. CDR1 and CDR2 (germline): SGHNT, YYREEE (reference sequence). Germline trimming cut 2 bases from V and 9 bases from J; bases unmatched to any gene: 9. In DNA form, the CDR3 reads TGTGCCAGCAGCTTTACTAGCGGGAGGGGCAGTAGAACGCAGTATTTT. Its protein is CASSFTSGRGSRTQYF.

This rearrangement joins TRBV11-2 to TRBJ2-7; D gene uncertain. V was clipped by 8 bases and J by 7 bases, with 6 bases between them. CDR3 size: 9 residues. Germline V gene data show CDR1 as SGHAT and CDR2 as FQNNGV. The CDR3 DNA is TGTGCCAGCGGATGGGAGCAGTACTTC. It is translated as CASGWEQYF.